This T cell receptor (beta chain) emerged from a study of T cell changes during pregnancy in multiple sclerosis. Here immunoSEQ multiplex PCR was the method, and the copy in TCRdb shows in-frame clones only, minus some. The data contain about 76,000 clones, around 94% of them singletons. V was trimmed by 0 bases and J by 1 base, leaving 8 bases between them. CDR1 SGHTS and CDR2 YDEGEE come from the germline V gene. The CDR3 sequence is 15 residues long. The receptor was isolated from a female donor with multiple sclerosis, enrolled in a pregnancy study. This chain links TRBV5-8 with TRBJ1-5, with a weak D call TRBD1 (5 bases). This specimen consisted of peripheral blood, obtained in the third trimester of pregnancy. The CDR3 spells CASSLGTTSNQPQHF. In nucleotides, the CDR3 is TGTGCCAGCAGCTTGGGGACAACGAGCAATCAGCCCCAGCATTTT.